The 3 T cell receptor beta chains below all came from one sample that was sequenced in a study of blood T cells in healthy people across ages. Primed by a sample-barcoded 5' primer and a J-beta primer mix, a second PCR proceeded for about 6 to 12 cycles. From the 5' RACE reads, TCRdb called clonotypes with MiXCR, one entry per CDR3 protein. The sample gives 800,000 to 950,000 distinct CDR3 sequences, about 28% of which show up once; 10% is in the top ten. The sample also formed part of further work on T cells of mothers and their children.

The sample comprised blood. The receptors shown here come from a woman between 40 and 50 years old in good health.

This clonotype was seen more than once but under ten times. J is TRBJ2-1 and V is TRBV7-9, with 12 bases that match TRBD2. With V trimmed by 4 bases and J by 7 bases, 5 bases remained unmatched. The CDR3 is 15 residues long. CDR1 and CDR2 (germline): SEHNR, FQNEAQ (reference sequence). The DNA of the CDR3 is TGTGCCAGCAGCTCTAGCGGGGGGGCGGAGAATGAGCAGTTCTTC. Residues: CASSSSGGAENEQFF.

About this clonotype itself: Just one base apart from a much larger clone, this may be a read error. The chain employs TRBV7-3 and TRBJ1-2; TRBD1 matches 8 bases. CDR3 size: 13 residues. Per the germline V gene, CDR1 is SGHTA and CDR2 is FQGTGA. This chain's CDR3 is CTSSLPGGDGYTF. The CDR3 DNA reads as TGTACCAGCAGCTTACCAGGGGGCGATGGCTACACCTTC.

V and J are TRBV6-5 and TRBJ1-1; D ambiguous. V was cut by 0 bases and J by 4 bases, with 21 bases left in between. This CDR3 is built from 18 residues. CDR1 and CDR2 (germline): MNHEY, SVGAGI. CDR3 bases: TGTGCCAGCAGTTACTCGAAAAAATCGAGGGTCATGACCACTGAAGCTTTCTTT. This gives the protein CASSYSKKSRVMTTEAFF.